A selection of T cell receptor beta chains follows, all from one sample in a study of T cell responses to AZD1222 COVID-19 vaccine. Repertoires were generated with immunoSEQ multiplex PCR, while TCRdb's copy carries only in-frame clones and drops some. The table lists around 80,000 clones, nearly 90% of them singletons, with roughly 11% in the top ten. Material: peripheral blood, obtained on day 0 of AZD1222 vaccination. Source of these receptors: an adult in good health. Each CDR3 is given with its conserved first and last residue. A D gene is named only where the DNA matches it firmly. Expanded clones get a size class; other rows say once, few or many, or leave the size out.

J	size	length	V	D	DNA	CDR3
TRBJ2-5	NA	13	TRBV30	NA	TGTGCCTGGACGCATACCAGGAGGGGTTCCCAGTACTTC	CAWTHTRRGSQYF
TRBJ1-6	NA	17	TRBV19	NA	TGTGCCAGTAGGACAGCCTTAACGAGCTCCTATAATTCACCCCTCCACTTT	CASRTALTSSYNSPLHF
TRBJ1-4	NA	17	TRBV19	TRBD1	TGTGCCAGTAGTCTACAAATTCGGGGACAGGCTCGGGAAAAACTGTTTTTT	CASSLQIRGQAREKLFF
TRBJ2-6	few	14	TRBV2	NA	TGTGCCAGCATCTCTAGCTCTGGGGCCAACGTCCTGACTTTC	CASISSSGANVLTF
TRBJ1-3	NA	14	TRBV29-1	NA	TGCAGCGTTCAAGGGGGACTTGGACCAGACACCATATATTTT	CSVQGGLGPDTIYF
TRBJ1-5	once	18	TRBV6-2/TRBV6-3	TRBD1	TGTGCCAGCAGTTCACCCGGGACAGTGCTGAATAGCAATCAGCCCCAGCATTTT	CASSSPGTVLNSNQPQHF
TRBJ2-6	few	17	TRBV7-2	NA	TGTGCCAGCAGCTTTGGACAGCTCAGAACTGGGGCCAACGTCCTGACTTTC	CASSFGQLRTGANVLTF
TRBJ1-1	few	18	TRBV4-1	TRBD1	TGCGCCAGCAGCCAAGTGGTCCCGACAGGGGGCGGAAACACTGAAGCTTTCTTT	CASSQVVPTGGGNTEAFF
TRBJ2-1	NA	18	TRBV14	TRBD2	TGTGCCAGCAGCCAAGATTTGACTAGCGGGAGCTCCTACAATGAGCAGTTCTTC	CASSQDLTSGSSYNEQFF
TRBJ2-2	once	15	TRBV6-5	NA	TGTGCCAGCTCCAAGCAGACTCAAAACACCGGGGAGCTGTTTTTT	CASSKQTQNTGELFF
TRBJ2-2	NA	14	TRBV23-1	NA	TGCGCCAGCACTCCGGATCCGATCTCCGGGGAGCTGTTTTTT	CASTPDPISGELFF
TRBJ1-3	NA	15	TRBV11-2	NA	TGTGCCAGCAGCTCCGCAAAGGGGGGTTTACACACCATATATTTT	CASSSAKGGLHTIYF
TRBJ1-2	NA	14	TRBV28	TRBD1	TGTGCCAGCAGCATGTCGGGGACAGGCTATGGCTACACCTTC	CASSMSGTGYGYTF
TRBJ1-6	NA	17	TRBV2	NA	TGTGCCAGCAGTGCATTGGGACGTAATTCCTATAATTCACCCCTCCACTTT	CASSALGRNSYNSPLHF
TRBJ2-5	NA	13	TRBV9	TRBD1	TGTGCCAGCAGCTATGGGACAGCGGAGACCCAGTACTTC	CASSYGTAETQYF
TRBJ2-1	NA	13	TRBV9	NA	TGTGCCAGCAGCGTGGACTTAATCAATGAGCAGTTCTTC	CASSVDLINEQFF
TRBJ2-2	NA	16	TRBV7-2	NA	TGTGCCAGCAGCCTGGACAGTAACTTGAACACCGGGGAGCTGTTTTTT	CASSLDSNLNTGELFF
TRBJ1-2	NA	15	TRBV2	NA	TGTGCCAGCACGTTACTCGGGACTGGAGGTAGAGGTAACACCTTC	CASTLLGTGGRGNTF
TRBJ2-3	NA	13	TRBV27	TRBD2	TGTGCCAGCAGTGGGTCGCCGGGGGGTACGCAGTATTTT	CASSGSPGGTQYF
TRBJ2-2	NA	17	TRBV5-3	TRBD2	TGTGCCAGAAGCTTGGGTCCTAGCGGGGTTAACACCGGGGAGCTGTTTTTT	CARSLGPSGVNTGELFF
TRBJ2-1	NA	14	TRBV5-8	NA	TGTGCCAGCAGCTTGGCCCGGGCCTCGAATGAGCAGTTCTTC	CASSLARASNEQFF
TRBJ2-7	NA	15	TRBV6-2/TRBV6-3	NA	TGTGCCAGCAGTCCCCTAGGACAGATCCCCTACGAGCAGTACTTC	CASSPLGQIPYEQYF
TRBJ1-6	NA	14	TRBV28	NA	TGTGCCAGCAGTCCTGGACGGCCTTTTTCACCCCTCCACTTT	CASSPGRPFSPLHF
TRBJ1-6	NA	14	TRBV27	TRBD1	TGTGCCAGCAACCACGGGACAGGGGAATCACCCCTCCACTTT	CASNHGTGESPLHF
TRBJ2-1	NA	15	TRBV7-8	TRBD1	TGTGCCAGCAGCTTAGGGACAGGGCTGTACAATGAGCAGTTCTTC	CASSLGTGLYNEQFF
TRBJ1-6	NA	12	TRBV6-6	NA	TGTGCCAGCAGTTACATTGATTCACCCCTCCACTTT	CASSYIDSPLHF
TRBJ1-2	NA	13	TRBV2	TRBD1	TGTGCCAGCAGCCCCGACAGGGGACATGGCTACACCTTC	CASSPDRGHGYTF
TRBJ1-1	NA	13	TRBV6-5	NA	TGTGCCAGCACCTCGGAGTACCAAGGCGAAGCTTTCTTT	CASTSEYQGEAFF
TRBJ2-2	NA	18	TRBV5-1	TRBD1	TGCGCCAGCAGCGAAAGATCACAGGGGGCGGGAAACACCGGGGAGCTGTTTTTT	CASSERSQGAGNTGELFF
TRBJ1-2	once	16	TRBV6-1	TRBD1	TGTGCCAGCAGTGAAGCCGGCCAGGGGGCCTCCTATGGCTACACCTTC	CASSEAGQGASYGYTF
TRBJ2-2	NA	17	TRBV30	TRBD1	TGTGCCCCACTTCACCTAGCCGGGACAGGGTGGACCGGGGAGCTGTTTTTT	CAPLHLAGTGWTGELFF
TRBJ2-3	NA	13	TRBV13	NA	TGTGCCAGCCATTGGCGGGGCACAGATACGCAGTATTTT	CASHWRGTDTQYF